Presented here are 23 T cell receptor beta chains from one specimen sequenced in a study of blood T cell repertoires in COVID-19. Clones were sequenced by immunoSEQ multiplex PCR, and TCRdb holds only the in-frame ones, with some missing. This table has about 250,000 clones, around 90% appearing once. Sequenced sample: peripheral blood. All receptors derive from a man of 80 years or more with acute or convalescent COVID-19.

This chain uses TRBV5-5 with TRBJ2-7, with 10 bases matching TRBD1. V lost 3 bases and J lost 5; bases outside the gene matches: 8. The CDR3 is 15 amino acids. Germline assignment: CDR1 SGHKS and CDR2 YYEKEE (reference sequence). The CDR3 region is CASSSPGQGWDEQYF. CDR3 coding DNA: TGTGCCAGCAGCTCACCGGGACAGGGGTGGGACGAGCAGTACTTC.

The chain has TRBV30 and TRBJ1-1, with 10 bases aligning to TRBD1. V lost 0 bases to trimming and J lost 11 bases; unmatched junction nucleotides: 27. The CDR3 extends over 20 amino acids. Germline V gives CDR1 GTSNPN, CDR2 SVGIG (reference sequence). Here the CDR3 DNA reads TGTGCCTGGAGTGTACGAGATATGTCCGGGACAGGGGATTGGAGCCTCGGGGCTTTCTTT. Translated: CAWSVRDMSGTGDWSLGAFF. The full variable domain, its missing parts supplied by reference TRBV30 and TRBJ1-1, is SQTIHQWPATLVQPVGSPLSLECTVEGTSNPNLYWYRQAAGRGLQLLFYSVGIGQISSEVPQNLSASRPQDRQFILSSKKLLLSDSGFYLCAWSVRDMSGTGDWSLGAFFGQGTRLTVV.

The V and J genes are TRBV7-2 and TRBJ2-5; 13 bases agree with TRBD2. The CDR3 runs 17 residues. V shed 6 bases, J shed 2 bases, and the junction held 9 bases outside the gene matches. Germline assignment: CDR1 SGHTA and CDR2 FQGNSA. CDR3 DNA sequence: TGTGCCAGCAGGCAGACTAGCGGGGGGCTATTACAAGAGACCCAGTACTTC. Amino acid sequence: CASRQTSGGLLQETQYF. Complete variable domain (other parts from reference TRBV7-2 and TRBJ2-5): GAGVSQSPSNKVTEKGKDVELRCDPISGHTALYWYRQSLGQGLEFLIYFQGNSAPDKSGLPSDRFSAERTGGSVSTLTIQRTQQEDSAVYLCASRQTSGGLLQETQYFGPGTRLLVL.

The rearrangement uses TRBV19 and TRBJ1-4, with D possibly matching TRBD1 (5 bases). From germline, CDR1 is LNHDA and CDR2 SQIVND (reference sequence). Trimming took 3 bases from V and 8 from J, leaving 13 bases between them. This CDR3 spans 14 amino acids. This CDR3 is CASSIGRVQEKLFF. The CDR3 coding sequence is TGTGCCAGTAGTATTGGCAGGGTGCAGGAAAAACTGTTTTTT.

The chain recombines TRBV11-2 with TRBJ2-2; 12 nucleotides align to TRBD2. CDR3 length: 14 residues. Germline V gene sequence: CDR1 SGHAT, CDR2 FQNNGV. With 5 bases clipped from V and 7 bases from J, the junction kept 2 bases outside the gene matches. Written as DNA, the CDR3 is TGTGCCAGCAGCCTGACTAGCGGGAGCGGGGAGCTGTTTTTT. Protein: CASSLTSGSGELFF.

The J gene is TRBJ2-7, the V gene TRBV7-9; D perhaps matches TRBD2 (6 bases). Between the trimmed V and J ends, which lost 0 bases and 0 bases, there was a span of 12 bases. The CDR3 totals 16 residues. The germline CDR1 and CDR2 sequences are SEHNR and FQNEAQ (reference sequence). The CDR3 bases are TGTGCCAGCAGCTTAGCGGGGGGAGTAGGCTCCTACGAGCAGTACTTC. Amino acids: CASSLAGGVGSYEQYF.

This clone was recorded only once. The rearrangement uses TRBV7-3 and TRBJ1-1, with D perhaps matching TRBD1 (6 bases). Trimming stripped 5 bases from V and 4 bases from J, with 11 bases between. The CDR3 runs 13 residues. The germline gives CDR1 SGHTA, CDR2 FQGTGA. CDR3 DNA: TGTGCCAGCAGCCGGACAGACCGCACTGAAGCTTTCTTT. This sequence encodes CASSRTDRTEAFF.

This clone was counted a few times. J is TRBJ2-2 and V is TRBV5-4; 9 nucleotides agree with TRBD2. J gave up 3 bases and V 0 bases, and 3 bases lay outside the gene matches. CDR1 and CDR2 (germline): SGHNT, YYREEE (reference sequence). The CDR3 runs to 16 residues. DNA of the CDR3: TGTGCCAGCAGCTTGGATAGCGGGGGTTACACCGGGGAGCTGTTTTTT. Its translation is CASSLDSGGYTGELFF.

The genes are TRBV2 and TRBJ2-1; the match to TRBD2 covers 9 bases. Losses at the gene ends were 7 bases for V and 0 bases for J; bases not matched to a gene: 4. The CDR3 extends over 15 amino acids. Germline CDR1 SNHLY, CDR2 FYNNEI. In DNA, the CDR3 is TGTGCCAGCAACGGCGGGAGGGACTCCTACAATGAGCAGTTCTTC. Its protein is CASNGGRDSYNEQFF.

The chain links TRBV6-5 to TRBJ2-7; D is unresolved. Germline CDR1 is MNHEY and CDR2 is SVGAGI. CDR3 size: 14 residues. Trimming left V 2 bases short and J 3 bases short, with 11 bases between. The CDR3 bases are TGTGCCAGCAGTTACGTGGGCTTGGGCTACGAGCAGTACTTC. Translated: CASSYVGLGYEQYF.

The rearrangement joins TRBV5-6 to TRBJ2-3; 11 bases map to TRBD1. In germline, CDR1 is SGHDT, CDR2 YYEEEE. Trimming took 1 base from V and 7 from J; bases not matched to a gene: 5. CDR3 length equals 15 residues. CDR3 in amino acids: CASSLLGQGANTQYF. In DNA form, the CDR3 reads TGTGCCAGCAGCTTGCTAGGACAGGGGGCAAATACGCAGTATTTT.

The chain combines TRBV7-9 with TRBJ2-1; 12 nucleotides agree with TRBD2. The CDR3 covers 14 residues. V dropped 7 bases and J dropped 7; count of bases not matched to a gene: 5. Germline V gives CDR1 SEHNR, CDR2 FQNEAQ (reference sequence). This CDR3 is CASNLLAGGNEQFF. The DNA of the CDR3 is TGTGCCAGCAACCTACTAGCGGGGGGTAATGAGCAGTTCTTC. The full variable domain, its missing parts supplied by reference TRBV7-9 and TRBJ2-1, is DTGVSQNPRHKITKRGQNVTFRCDPISEHNRLYWYRQTLGQGPEFLTYFQNEAQLEKSRLLSDRFSAERPKGSFSTLEIQRTEQGDSAMYLCASNLLAGGNEQFFGPGTRLTVL.

The chain uses TRBV5-1 and TRBJ2-7, with TRBD1 identical over 7 bases. This CDR3 is built from 15 residues. The V and J ends lost 3 bases and 4 bases, in that order; junction bases with no gene match: 10. CDR1 and CDR2 from the germline V gene are SGHRS and YFSETQ. The CDR3 region is CASSSTSGQMYEQYF. The CDR3 coding sequence is TGCGCCAGCAGCTCGACGTCGGGACAGATGTACGAGCAGTACTTC.

The CDR3 DNA sequence: TGTGCCAGCAGCTCCCCCTGGGGGGTTGAGCAGTTCTTC. Amino acid sequence: CASSSPWGVEQFF. The chain is built from TRBV3-1 (or the pseudogene TRBV3-2) and TRBJ2-1; tentative D call: TRBD2 (6 bases). The germline V and J ends were trimmed by 5 bases and 9 bases, with 14 bases remaining between them. The CDR3 spans 13 residues. Germline CDR1 LGHDT, CDR2 YNNKEL (reference sequence).

The V call is TRBV6-5, the J call TRBJ2-5; 9 nucleotides agree with TRBD1. With 2 bases clipped from V and 5 bases from J, the junction kept 6 bases outside the gene matches. Germline V gives CDR1 MNHEY, CDR2 SVGAGI. The CDR3 contains 15 residues. The CDR3 sequence: CASSYTGGPGETQYF. Here the CDR3 DNA reads TGTGCCAGCAGTTACACAGGGGGCCCAGGGGAGACCCAGTACTTC.

This sequence joins TRBV6-5 and TRBJ2-3; possibly TRBD2 for D (5 bases). Trimming stripped 10 bases from V and 1 base from J, with 12 bases between. Per the germline V gene, CDR1 is MNHEY and CDR2 is SVGAGI. The CDR3 has 13 residues. CDR3 sequence (DNA): TGTGCCATTCGGGGAGCGGGCACAGATACGCAGTATTTT. It encodes CAIRGAGTDTQYF.

The chain joins TRBV3-1 (or the pseudogene TRBV3-2) to TRBJ2-7, with D possibly matching TRBD1 (7 bases). This CDR3 is built from 16 residues. Germline CDR1 is LGHDT and CDR2 is YNNKEL (reference sequence). Trimming removed 4 bases from V and 0 bases from J, with 16 bases in between. CDR3 DNA: TGTGCCAGCAGCCTAAAGGGGGCGGGGCACTCCTACGAGCAGTACTTC. Encoded protein: CASSLKGAGHSYEQYF.

V is TRBV6-1 and J is TRBJ2-3; 10 bases are shared with TRBD1. This CDR3 has 16 residues. J lost 4 bases, V lost 4 bases, and 8 bases had no gene match. Germline CDR1 MNHNS, CDR2 SASEGT. CDR3 sequence: CASSGIRDRGSDTQYF. The CDR3 DNA reads as TGTGCCAGCAGTGGGATCCGGGACAGGGGCTCAGATACGCAGTATTTT.

The gene calls are TRBV13 and TRBJ2-7, with 9 positions matching TRBD1. Trimming at V came to 3 bases and at J to 2 bases, leaving 5 bases not matched to a gene. There are 15 residues in the CDR3. Germline CDR1 is PRHDT and CDR2 is FYEKMQ (reference sequence). The CDR3 loop reads CASSFRDRVPYEQYF. CDR3 nucleotides: TGTGCCAGCAGCTTCCGGGACAGGGTCCCCTACGAGCAGTACTTC.

The rearrangement uses TRBV7-3 and TRBJ2-7, with D maybe TRBD2 (5 bases). V was trimmed by 1 base and J by 11 bases, leaving 12 bases between them. This CDR3 contains 12 residues. Germline V lookup: CDR1 SGHTA, CDR2 FQGTGA. The CDR3 coding sequence is TGTGCCAGCAGCTTAAATGTCGGGAAGAAGTACTTC. Encoded protein: CASSLNVGKKYF. The whole variable domain, filled in from reference TRBV7-3 and TRBJ2-7, reads GAGVSQTPSNKVTEKGKYVELRCDPISGHTALYWYRQSLGQGPEFLIYFQGTGAADDSGLPNDRFFAVRPEGSVSTLKIQRTERGDSAVYLCASSLNVGKKYFGPGTRLTVT.

V is TRBV24-1 and J is TRBJ2-6; TRBD1 aligns across 7 bases. This CDR3 contains 18 residues. Germline V gene lookup returns CDR1 KGHDR and CDR2 SFDVKD. V was clipped by 3 bases and J by 0 bases; unmatched bases: 7. In DNA form, the CDR3 reads TGTGCCACCAGTGATAATGGCAGGGGGACCTCTGGGGCCAACGTCCTGACTTTC. Translating gives CATSDNGRGTSGANVLTF.

In its sample, this clone was seen many times. V usage is TRBV5-1 and J usage is TRBJ2-2; 7 bases fit TRBD2. From germline, CDR1 is SGHRS and CDR2 YFSETQ. Trimming cost V 0 bases and J 1 base; bases outside gene matches: 3. The CDR3 loop spans 16 amino acids. The CDR3 sequence: CASSLAASGNTGELFF. For the CDR3, the DNA is TGCGCCAGCAGCTTGGCTGCTAGCGGGAACACCGGGGAGCTGTTTTTT. The whole variable domain, remainder taken from reference TRBV5-1 and TRBJ2-2, is KAGVTQTPRYLIKTRGQQVTLSCSPISGHRSVSWYQQTPGQGLQFLFEYFSETQRNKGNFPGRFSGRQFSNSRSEMNVSTLELGDSALYLCASSLAASGNTGELFFGEGSRLTVL.

The chain uses TRBV12-3 or TRBV12-4 and TRBJ2-5; D remains ambiguous. Trimming pared 3 bases from V and 5 bases from J, leaving 10 bases between. The CDR3 loop spans 13 amino acids. In DNA form, the CDR3 reads TGTGCCAGCAGTTTCTTAAGTCGGGAGACCCAGTACTTC. Protein sequence: CASSFLSRETQYF.